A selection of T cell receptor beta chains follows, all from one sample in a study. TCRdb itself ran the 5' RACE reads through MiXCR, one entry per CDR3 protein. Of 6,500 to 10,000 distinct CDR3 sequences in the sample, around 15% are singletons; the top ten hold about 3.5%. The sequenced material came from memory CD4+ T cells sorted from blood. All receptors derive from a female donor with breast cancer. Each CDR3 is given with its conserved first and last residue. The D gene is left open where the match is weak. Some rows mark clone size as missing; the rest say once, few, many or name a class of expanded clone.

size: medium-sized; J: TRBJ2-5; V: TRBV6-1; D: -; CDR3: CASRIVLLETQYF; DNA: TGTGCCAGCAGGATCGTACTATTGGAGACCCAGTACTTC
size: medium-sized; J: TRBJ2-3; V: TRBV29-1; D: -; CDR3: CSGRRGDTQYF; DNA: TGCAGCGGACGAAGGGGAGATACGCAGTATTTT
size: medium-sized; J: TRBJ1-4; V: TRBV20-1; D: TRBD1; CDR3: CSASLPGQGEKLFF; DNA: TGCAGTGCTAGCCTTCCGGGACAGGGTGAAAAACTGTTTTTT
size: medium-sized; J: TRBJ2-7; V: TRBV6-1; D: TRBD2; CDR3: CASQGGLAGHEQYF; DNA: TGTGCCAGCCAAGGGGGACTAGCGGGGCACGAGCAGTACTTC
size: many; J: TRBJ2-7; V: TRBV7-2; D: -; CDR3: CASSFTRSYEQYF; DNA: TGTGCCAGCAGCTTCACTAGAAGCTACGAGCAGTACTTC
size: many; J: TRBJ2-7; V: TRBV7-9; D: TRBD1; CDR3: CASSFRGRGLGEQYF; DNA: TGTGCCAGCAGTTTCCGGGGCAGGGGGCTCGGGGAGCAGTACTTC
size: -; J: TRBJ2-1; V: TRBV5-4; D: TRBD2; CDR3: CASSSRLAAYNEQFF; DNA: TGCGCCAGCAGCTCTAGACTAGCGGCCTACAATGAGCAGTTCTTC
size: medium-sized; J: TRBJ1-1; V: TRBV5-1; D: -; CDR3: CASSFLGSDTEAFF; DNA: TGCGCCAGCAGCTTTCTGGGCAGCGACACTGAAGCTTTCTTT
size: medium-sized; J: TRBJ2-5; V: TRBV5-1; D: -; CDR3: CASSLNSKQETQYF; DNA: TGCGCCAGCAGCTTAAATAGCAAACAGGAGACCCAGTACTTC
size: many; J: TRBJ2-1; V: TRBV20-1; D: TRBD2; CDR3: CSARIPLAGHNEQFF; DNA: TGCAGTGCTAGAATCCCGCTAGCGGGTCACAATGAGCAGTTCTTC
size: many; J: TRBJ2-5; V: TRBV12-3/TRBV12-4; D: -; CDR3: CASSRGIQETQYF; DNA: TGTGCCAGCAGTCGCGGGATCCAAGAGACCCAGTACTTC
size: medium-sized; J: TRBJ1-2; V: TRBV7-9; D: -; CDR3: CASSLKPGAGYTF; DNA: TGTGCCAGCAGCTTAAAACCAGGAGCTGGCTACACCTTC
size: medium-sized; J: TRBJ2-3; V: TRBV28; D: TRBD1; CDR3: CASSPDRGYGDTQYF; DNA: TGTGCCAGCAGTCCGGACAGGGGGTATGGAGATACGCAGTATTTT
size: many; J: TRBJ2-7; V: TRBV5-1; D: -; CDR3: CASSLGPLGGEAEQYF; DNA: TGCGCCAGCAGCTTGGGGCCCTTAGGGGGAGAGGCCGAGCAGTACTTC
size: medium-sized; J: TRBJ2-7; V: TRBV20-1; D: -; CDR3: CSARDPVAAAYEQYF; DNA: TGCAGTGCTAGAGATCCGGTGGCTGCCGCTTACGAGCAGTACTTC
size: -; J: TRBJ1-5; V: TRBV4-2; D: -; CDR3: CASSQALGDHQPQHF; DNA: TGTGCCAGCAGCCAAGCCCTGGGGGATCATCAGCCCCAGCATTTT
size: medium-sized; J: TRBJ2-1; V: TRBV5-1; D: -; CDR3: CASSAGNRSSYNEQFF; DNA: TGCGCCAGCAGCGCGGGGAACAGGAGCTCCTACAATGAGCAGTTCTTC
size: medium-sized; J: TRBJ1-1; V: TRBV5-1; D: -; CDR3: CASSSTGSFEAFF; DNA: TGCGCCAGCAGCTCTACAGGGTCCTTTGAAGCTTTCTTT
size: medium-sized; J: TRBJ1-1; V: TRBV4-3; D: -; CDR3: CASSQVQRSEAFF; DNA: TGCGCCAGCAGCCAAGTACAACGGTCTGAAGCTTTCTTT
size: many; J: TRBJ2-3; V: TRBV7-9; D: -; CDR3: CASSLDGSRSTDTQYF; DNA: TGTGCCAGCAGCTTAGACGGGAGTCGGAGCACAGATACGCAGTATTTT
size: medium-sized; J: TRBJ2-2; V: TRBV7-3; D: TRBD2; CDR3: CASSLAGDTGELFF; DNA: TGTGCCAGCAGCTTAGCGGGAGACACCGGGGAGCTGTTTTTT
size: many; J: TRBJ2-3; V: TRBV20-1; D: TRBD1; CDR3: CSATGQGPTDTQYF; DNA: TGCAGTGCTACGGGACAGGGGCCCACAGATACGCAGTATTTT
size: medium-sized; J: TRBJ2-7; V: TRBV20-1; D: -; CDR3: CSAGGLDPYEQYF; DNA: TGCAGTGCGGGGGGTCTAGACCCCTACGAGCAGTACTTC
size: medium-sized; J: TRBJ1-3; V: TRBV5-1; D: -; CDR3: CASSSGGGPGNTIYF; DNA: TGCGCCAGCAGCTCCGGCGGGGGGCCTGGAAACACCATATATTTT
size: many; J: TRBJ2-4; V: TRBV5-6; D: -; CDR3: CASSRRREEYF; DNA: TGTGCCAGCAGCCGGCGTAGGGAGGAGTACTTC
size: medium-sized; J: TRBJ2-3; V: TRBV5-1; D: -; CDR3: CASSSGPPGTDTQYF; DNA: TGCGCCAGCAGCTCTGGCCCCCCGGGCACAGATACGCAGTATTTT
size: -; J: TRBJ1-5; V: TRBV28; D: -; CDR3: CASSLSAGSNQPQHF; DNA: TGTGCCAGCAGTTTGAGTGCAGGTAGCAATCAGCCCCAGCATTTT
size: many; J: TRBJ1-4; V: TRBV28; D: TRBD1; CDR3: CASSLTTGTNEKLFF; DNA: TGTGCCAGCAGCCTAACGACAGGGACTAATGAAAAACTGTTTTTT
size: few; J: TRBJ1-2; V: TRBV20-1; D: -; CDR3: CSAREGGFDYGYTF; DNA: TGCAGTGCTAGAGAGGGGGGTTTCGACTATGGCTACACCTTC
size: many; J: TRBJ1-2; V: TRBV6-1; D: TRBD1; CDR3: CASSEGQGQRGYTF; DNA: TGTGCCAGCAGTGAAGGACAGGGGCAAAGAGGCTACACCTTC
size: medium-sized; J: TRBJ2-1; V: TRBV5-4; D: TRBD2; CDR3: CASSLELAGVGTGNEQFF; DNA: TGTGCCAGCAGCTTGGAACTAGCGGGGGTCGGTACGGGGAATGAGCAGTTCTTC